Here is one TCR beta chain with its context. One end of the junction varies from germline; a read error may be responsible. It was autoimmune disease history or systemic immunosuppression that excluded patients. The source of the sample is a study of OX40 agonist ivuxolimab in advanced cancers. In the study overall: Dose-escalation patients suffered from hepatocellular carcinoma, melanoma, renal cell or head and neck cancer. Subjects had a mean age of roughly 60 years, with a range of 23 to 79; 82.7% were male.

The method was immunoSEQ multiplex PCR; TCRdb's version includes in-frame clones alone and lacks a portion of them. The sample has approximately 58,000 clones, more than 70% seen once. Germline assignment: CDR1 PRHDT and CDR2 FYEKMQ (reference sequence). The CDR3 has 17 residues. This specimen consisted of CD4+ or CD8+ T cells sorted from blood, obtained in a trial of the OX40 agonist ivuxolimab. The chain employs TRBV13 and TRBJ2-2; possible D gene TRBD2, 5 bases. The TCR comes from an adult with an advanced solid tumor such as melanoma, head and neck, liver or kidney cancer. This CDR3 is CASSSFRTPPEHRGAVF. The CDR3 DNA reads TGTGCCAGCAGCTCGTTTCGGACCCCCCCCGAACACCGGGGAGCTGTTTTT.